Shown below are 3 T cell receptor beta chains from a single sample sequenced in a study of cytomegalovirus exposure and HLA in healthy donors. PCR amplification relied on 60 Vbeta primers (plus 13 Jbeta primers). The repertoire was sequenced with immunoSEQ multiplex PCR; TCRdb's copy has only in-frame clones and lacks some. In the table there are around 39,000 clones, approximately 80% of which are singletons. Sequencing used PBMCs. These receptors were taken from a man aged 25 to 40 in good health and CMV-seronegative.

This chain joins TRBV5-1 and TRBJ1-2; 7 positions agree with TRBD1. CDR3 length: 15 residues. With V trimmed by 2 bases and J by 2 bases, 6 bases remained unmatched. Germline V gene data show CDR1 as SGHRS and CDR2 as YFSETQ. In DNA form, the CDR3 reads TGCGCCAGCAGCTTAGGGGGCAGTTCAAACTATGGCTACACCTTC. Its translation: CASSLGGSSNYGYTF. Using reference TRBV5-1 and TRBJ1-2 for the parts outside the CDR3, the full variable domain is KAGVTQTPRYLIKTRGQQVTLSCSPISGHRSVSWYQQTPGQGLQFLFEYFSETQRNKGNFPGRFSGRQFSNSRSEMNVSTLELGDSALYLCASSLGGSSNYGYTFGSGTRLTVV.

The gene calls are TRBV6-6 and TRBJ2-2, with 8 positions matching TRBD2. CDR1 is MNHNY and CDR2 is SVGAGI in the germline V gene (reference sequence). The CDR3 is 16 amino acids. V lost 4 bases, J lost 6 bases, and 10 bases stayed unmatched. The CDR3 coding sequence is TGTGCCAGCAGTTCCCACCTAGCGGGTAGTGCCGGGGAGCTGTTTTTT. Amino acid sequence: CASSSHLAGSAGELFF.

The chain combines TRBV7-7 with TRBJ2-2; 9 bases are a match to TRBD2. The CDR3 contains 14 residues. The junction had 7 bases not matched to a gene; V was cut back by 6 bases and J by 8 bases. Germline V gene sequence: CDR1 SSHAT, CDR2 FNYEAQ (reference sequence). CDR3 sequence: CASSLSGSKGELFF. The CDR3, as DNA: TGTGCCAGCAGTCTTAGCGGGAGTAAGGGGGAGCTGTTTTTT.